These 13 T cell receptor beta chains were sequenced from one sample in a study of shared clonotypes between healthy human individuals. Here immunoSEQ multiplex PCR was the method, and the copy in TCRdb shows in-frame clones only, minus some. The sample records about 700,000 clones, around 90% being singletons. As defined, naive CD8 cells were CD45RO-negative and positively selected for CCR7, with terminally differentiated effector memory CD45RA+ cells excluded. The specimen sequenced was naive CD8+ T cells sorted from blood. These receptors originate from a man aged 25 to 45 in good health.

J is TRBJ1-4 and V is TRBV13; 10 bases map to TRBD1. Germline assignment: CDR1 PRHDT and CDR2 FYEKMQ (reference sequence). The CDR3 length is 14 residues. V lost 5 bases, J lost 5 bases, and 2 bases stayed unmatched. CDR3 nucleotides: TGTGCCAGCAGCCGGACAGGGGGGAATGAAAAACTGTTTTTT. Its protein is CASSRTGGNEKLFF.

This clone was detected once. V is TRBV5-1 and J is TRBJ2-7; D call uncertain. The CDR3 is 16 amino acids. V lost 4 bases to trimming and J lost 3 bases, with 20 bases between them. The germline V gene has CDR1 SGHRS and CDR2 YFSETQ. The CDR3 protein is CASSGFETEVNYEQYF. DNA for the CDR3: TGCGCCAGCAGCGGCTTCGAGACCGAGGTAAACTACGAGCAGTACTTC.

The CDR3: CASSLDETQYF. The CDR3 DNA follows: TGTGCCAGCAGCTTAGACGAGACCCAGTACTTC. The rearrangement uses TRBV13 and TRBJ2-5; no clear D. The CDR3 has 11 residues. CDR1 and CDR2 from the germline V gene are PRHDT and FYEKMQ (reference sequence). The germline V and J ends were trimmed by 1 base and 5 bases, with 2 bases remaining between them.

The chain links TRBV5-6 to TRBJ2-4; D is uncertain. Germline CDR1 and CDR2: SGHDT and YYEEEE. V lost 5 bases, J lost 3 bases, and 21 bases lay in between. This CDR3 comprises 17 residues. The CDR3 DNA reads as TGTGCCAGCAGTTCGATAAGCGTAAGGTTAGGCAAAAACATTCAGTACTTC. Its translation: CASSSISVRLGKNIQYF. Full variable domain (outside the CDR3, taken from reference TRBV5-6 and TRBJ2-4): DAGVTQSPTHLIKTRGQQVTLRCSPKSGHDTVSWYQQALGQGPQFIFQYYEEEERQRGNFPDRFSGHQFPNYSSELNVNALLLGDSALYLCASSSISVRLGKNIQYFGAGTRLSVL.

This clone occurred once. V usage is TRBV7-3 and J usage is TRBJ2-7; 12 nucleotides agree with TRBD2. The CDR3 totals 15 residues. The germline gives CDR1 SGHTA, CDR2 FQGTGA. Trimming removed 5 bases from V and 4 bases from J; junction bases left unmatched: 6. CDR3 sequence: CASSPSGTSGYEQYF. CDR3 nucleotides: TGTGCCAGCAGCCCATCGGGGACTAGCGGGTACGAGCAGTACTTC.

This clone was recorded once. The chain combines TRBV28 with TRBJ2-5; 8 bases align to TRBD1. The DNA end favors TRBJ2-7, so the J call may be wrong. CDR1 is MDHEN, CDR2 SYDVKM, per germline. The CDR3 is made up of 16 amino acids. CDR3 amino acids: CASSRTTGTGPYEQYF. The CDR3 region has the DNA TGTGCCAGCAGCAGAACGACCGGGACAGGCCCCTACGAGCAGTACTTC.

This clone was seen once. The V call is TRBV6-1, the J call TRBJ2-3, with a possible D match to TRBD2 (6 bases). V was cut by 2 bases and J by 0 bases, with 15 bases left in between. The length of the CDR3 is 17 residues. CDR1 is MNHNS, CDR2 SASEGT, per germline. DNA of the CDR3: TGTGCCAGCAGTGAATGGGGCCTAGCGACTAGCACAGATACGCAGTATTTT. Protein sequence: CASSEWGLATSTDTQYF.

The chain employs TRBV6-6 and TRBJ2-3; 7 bases agree with TRBD1. Per the germline V gene, CDR1 is MNHNY and CDR2 is SVGAGI (reference sequence). V shed 0 bases and J 12 bases; nucleotides not matched to a gene: 3. The CDR3 loop spans 12 amino acids. In nucleotides, the CDR3 is TGTGCCAGCAGTTACTCCGGGACAGACCAGTATTTT. Amino acid sequence: CASSYSGTDQYF.

CDR3 sequence reads: CASSEVRETQYF. The DNA for the CDR3 is TGTGCCAGCAGTGAAGTTAGGGAGACCCAGTACTTC. The chain recombines TRBV6-1 with TRBJ2-5; D unresolved. Germline V gene sequence: CDR1 MNHNS, CDR2 SASEGT. V was shortened by 1 base and J by 5 bases, with 5 bases between the two germline ends. This CDR3 has 12 residues.

The chain couples TRBV29-1 to TRBJ2-7, with D unresolved. Germline lookup yields CDR1 SQVTM and CDR2 ANQGSEA. With 5 bases removed from V and 3 bases from J, the gap between germline ends came to 11 bases. The CDR3 runs 12 residues. CDR3 bases: TGCAGCGTTAGAGTCTCGGGCTACGAGCAGTACTTC. Amino acids: CSVRVSGYEQYF.

A few counts support this clone. This chain joins TRBV18 and TRBJ1-2; 7 bases are a match to TRBD1. The germline V gene encodes CDR1 KGHSH and CDR2 LQKENI. V gave up 4 bases and J gave up 3 bases; unmatched junction bases: 8. The CDR3 sequence is 15 residues long. The CDR3 DNA reads TGTGCCAGCTCACGGGTAGGGGGCGAGTACTATGGCTACACCTTC. Translated: CASSRVGGEYYGYTF.

J is TRBJ2-5 and V is TRBV2; tentative D call: TRBD2 (6 bases). Trimming shortened V by 7 bases and J by 2 bases, and 17 bases separated the two germline ends. CDR3 length equals 15 residues. CDR1 is SNHLY, CDR2 FYNNEI, per germline. In DNA, the CDR3 is TGTGCCAGCATCCCTCGATTACGGGGGCAAGAGACCCAGTACTTC. This gives the protein CASIPRLRGQETQYF. Using reference TRBV2 and TRBJ2-5 for the parts outside the CDR3, the full variable domain is EPEVTQTPSHQVTQMGQEVILRCVPISNHLYFYWYRQILGQKVEFLVSFYNNEISEKSEIFDDQFSVERPDGSNFTLKIRSTKLEDSAMYFCASIPRLRGQETQYFGPGTRLLVL.

The rearrangement joins TRBV7-2 to TRBJ2-3; TRBD2 agrees at 10 bases. J was trimmed by 4 bases and V by 5 bases; bases with no gene match: 12. The CDR3 totals 17 residues. Germline CDR1 reads SGHTA; CDR2 reads FQGNSA. The CDR3 coding sequence is TGTGCCAGCAGCCCTCTTCATCAGCGGGAGGGGGCAGATACGCAGTATTTT. Protein: CASSPLHQREGADTQYF.